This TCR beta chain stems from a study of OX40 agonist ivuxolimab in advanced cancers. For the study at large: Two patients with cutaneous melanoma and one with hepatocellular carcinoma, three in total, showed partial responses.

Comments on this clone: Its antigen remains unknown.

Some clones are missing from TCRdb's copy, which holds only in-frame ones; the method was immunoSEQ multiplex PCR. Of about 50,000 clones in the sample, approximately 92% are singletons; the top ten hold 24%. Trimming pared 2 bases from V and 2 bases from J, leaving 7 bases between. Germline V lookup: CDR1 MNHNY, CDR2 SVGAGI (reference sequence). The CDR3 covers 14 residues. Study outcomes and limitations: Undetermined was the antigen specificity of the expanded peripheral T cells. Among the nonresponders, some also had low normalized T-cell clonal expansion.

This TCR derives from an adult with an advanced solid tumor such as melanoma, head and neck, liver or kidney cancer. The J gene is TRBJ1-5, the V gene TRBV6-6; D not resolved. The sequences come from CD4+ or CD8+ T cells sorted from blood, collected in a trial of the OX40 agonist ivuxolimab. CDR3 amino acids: CASSYTPGNQPQHF. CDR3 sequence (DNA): TGTGCCAGCAGTTACACCCCAGGCAATCAGCCCCAGCATTTT.